This is a list of T cell receptor beta chains from one sample in a study of CD8 T cells in ankylosing spondylitis. TCRdb redid the calling of the 5' RACE reads with MiXCR, one entry per CDR3 protein. The table has 250,000 to 300,000 distinct CDR3 sequences, roughly 20% seen once. Material: blood, either unsorted or a sorted T cell fraction (not recorded which). These receptor sequences come from a male donor with ankylosing spondylitis or in good health (not recorded which). The CDR3 runs from the conserved cysteine through the conserved F or W. D genes are given only for firm matches. Part of the rows lack a size; the others show once, few, many or a class for expanded clones.

V gene	D gene	J gene	clone size	CDR3 protein	CDR3 DNA
TRBV20-1	NA	TRBJ1-1	many	CSARAPNTGAFF	TGCAGTGCGAGGGCCCCCAACACTGGAGCTTTCTTT
TRBV3-1	NA	TRBJ1-3	few	CASSGGAMGNTIYF	TGTGCCAGCAGCGGCGGGGCCATGGGGAACACCATATATTTT
TRBV29-1	NA	TRBJ2-1	many	CSVSYTGEQFF	TGCAGCGTCTCCTACACAGGGGAGCAGTTCTTC
TRBV10-3	NA	TRBJ2-5	many	CAISHSPAPETQYF	TGTGCCATCAGCCACAGCCCCGCCCCAGAGACCCAGTACTTC
TRBV4-2	NA	TRBJ1-1	few	CASSQRSGAGALGTEAFF	TGTGCCAGCAGCCAACGTTCCGGAGCAGGGGCTTTGGGCACTGAAGCTTTCTTT
TRBV7-8	NA	TRBJ1-5	NA	CASSLFSIDSNQPQHF	TGTGCCAGCAGCTTATTTTCCATTGATAGCAATCAGCCCCAGCATTTT
TRBV5-5	TRBD1	TRBJ1-5	few	CASHRDSRRNQPQHF	TGTGCCAGCCATAGGGACAGTCGTCGAAATCAGCCCCAGCATTTT
TRBV7-9	NA	TRBJ1-4	NA	CASSPRTERYEKLFF	TGTGCCAGCAGTCCACGGACAGAGCGGTACGAAAAACTGTTTTTT
TRBV20-1	NA	TRBJ2-3	NA	CSARDPSLTDTQYF	TGCAGTGCTAGAGACCCCTCCCTCACAGATACGCAGTATTTT
TRBV3-1	TRBD2	TRBJ2-3	few	CASSLPGLGADTQYF	TGTGCCAGCAGCCTACCGGGACTAGGGGCAGATACGCAGTATTTT
TRBV27	NA	TRBJ1-1	few	CASSFGGGTEAFF	TGTGCCAGCAGTTTCGGGGGGGGCACTGAAGCTTTCTTT
TRBV29-1	NA	TRBJ2-3	few	CSAEGRGRSDTQYF	TGCAGCGCTGAGGGCCGGGGGAGATCCGATACGCAGTATTTT
TRBV6-6	NA	TRBJ1-5	few	CASSWQNQPQHF	TGTGCCAGCAGTTGGCAGAATCAGCCCCAGCATTTT
TRBV28	TRBD1	TRBJ1-4	NA	CASSPDRGHPSTNEKLFF	TGTGCCAGCAGCCCGGACAGGGGACACCCTTCAACTAATGAAAAACTGTTTTTT
TRBV9	NA	TRBJ2-2	few	CASSESFGRGANTGELFF	TGTGCCAGCAGCGAGTCATTTGGACGCGGAGCGAACACCGGGGAGCTGTTTTTT
TRBV15	NA	TRBJ2-1	many	CATSRSIPGNEQFF	TGTGCCACCAGCAGATCCATTCCTGGCAATGAGCAGTTCTTC
TRBV29-1	NA	TRBJ2-3	many	CSVEDRGPDTQYF	TGCAGCGTTGAAGATCGGGGTCCAGATACGCAGTATTTT
TRBV5-5	NA	TRBJ1-2	NA	CASSLFAGGSGSNYGYTF	TGTGCCAGCAGCTTGTTTGCGGGGGGCTCGGGGTCCAACTATGGCTACACCTTC
TRBV3-1	TRBD2	TRBJ2-3	NA	CASSQGASGRARDTQYF	TGTGCCAGCAGCCAAGGGGCTAGCGGGAGGGCCAGGGATACGCAGTATTTT
TRBV7-3	TRBD2	TRBJ2-3	NA	CASSPGTSGPFDTQYF	TGTGCCAGCAGCCCCGGGACTAGCGGGCCTTTTGATACGCAGTATTTT
TRBV12-5	TRBD2	TRBJ2-1	NA	CASGSGLAGGTYNEQFF	TGTGCTAGTGGTTCCGGACTAGCGGGAGGGACATACAATGAGCAGTTCTTC
TRBV20-1	NA	TRBJ2-2	NA	CSARDEGISAGELFF	TGCAGTGCTAGAGATGAGGGAATATCCGCCGGGGAGCTGTTTTTT
TRBV13	NA	TRBJ1-1	few	CASSVRTAGNTEAFF	TGTGCCAGCAGCGTCAGGACTGCTGGGAACACTGAAGCTTTCTTT
TRBV7-6	TRBD2	TRBJ2-3	once	CASSQLAGGPTDTQYF	TGTGCCAGCAGCCAACTAGCGGGGGGCCCCACAGATACGCAGTATTTT
TRBV20-1	NA	TRBJ1-2	few	CSARAGNGANYGYTF	TGCAGTGCTAGAGCAGGGAACGGGGCTAACTATGGCTACACCTTC
TRBV28	TRBD2	TRBJ2-1	NA	CASSSMGTSGTNEQFF	TGTGCCAGCAGTTCAATGGGGACTAGCGGTACCAATGAGCAGTTCTTC
TRBV20-1	TRBD1	TRBJ1-1	NA	CSASAGQGGTEAFF	TGCAGTGCTAGTGCGGGACAGGGGGGTACTGAAGCTTTCTTT
TRBV12-3/TRBV12-4	NA	TRBJ2-5	few	CASSLWGAGTQYF	TGTGCCAGCAGTTTATGGGGGGCAGGGACCCAGTACTTC
TRBV7-2	NA	TRBJ1-6	NA	CASSLRISNSPLHF	TGTGCCAGCAGCTTAAGAATCTCTAATTCACCCCTCCACTTT
TRBV10-3	TRBD2	TRBJ2-3	many	CAISESGLAGTTDTQYF	TGTGCCATCAGTGAGTCGGGACTAGCGGGGACCACAGATACGCAGTATTTT
TRBV5-1	TRBD2	TRBJ2-3	few	CASSLATGGRDTQYF	TGCGCCAGCAGCTTGGCCACGGGAGGCCGAGATACGCAGTATTTT
TRBV13	NA	TRBJ2-5	few	CASSARGAQYF	TGTGCCAGCAGCGCGAGGGGGGCCCAGTACTTC
TRBV12-3/TRBV12-4	NA	TRBJ2-2	NA	CASTSEGAITGELFF	TGTGCCAGCACCTCGGAGGGGGCAATCACCGGGGAGCTGTTTTTT
TRBV4-2	NA	TRBJ1-5	many	CASSQEGGNQPQHF	TGTGCCAGCAGCCAAGAGGGGGGAAATCAGCCCCAGCATTTT
TRBV28	NA	TRBJ1-5	many	CASSLGQINQPQHF	TGTGCCAGCAGTTTGGGCCAGATCAATCAGCCCCAGCATTTT
TRBV15	TRBD2	TRBJ2-1	few	CATSRRAGGANEQFF	TGTGCCACCAGCAGGCGCGCGGGGGGTGCCAATGAGCAGTTCTTC
TRBV7-6	NA	TRBJ2-3	many	CASSLGAGAFTDTQYF	TGTGCCAGCAGCTTAGGGGCGGGGGCGTTCACAGATACGCAGTATTTT
TRBV20-1	TRBD2	TRBJ2-3	few	CSAAGLAGAGTDTQYF	TGCAGTGCTGCGGGGCTAGCGGGGGCCGGGACAGATACGCAGTATTTT
TRBV29-1	NA	TRBJ1-2	many	CSVEPRGEHGYTF	TGCAGCGTTGAACCGCGGGGAGAACATGGCTACACCTTC
TRBV20-1	NA	TRBJ2-5	few	CSARINQETQYF	TGCAGTGCTAGGATTAACCAAGAGACCCAGTACTTC
TRBV7-3	NA	TRBJ1-1	many	CASSLLENTEAFF	TGTGCCAGCAGCTTATTAGAGAACACTGAAGCTTTCTTT
TRBV7-7	NA	TRBJ2-5	NA	CASSLGLRETQYF	TGTGCTAGCAGCTTAGGGCTAAGAGAGACCCAGTACTTC